The TCR beta chain described here comes from a study of human T cells and chemical hapten exposure. Study-level background: Doses of diphenylcyclopropenone went to the patients' scalps weekly throughout the roughly 22-week study. Study-wide results and limits: Significantly more large CDR3 similarity clusters arose among expanded TCRs than among controls. Every donor had alopecia, and their immune response may therefore differ from healthy people's.

TCRdb re-called the RACE reads through MiXCR, storing one row per CDR3 protein. The table has 210,000 or so distinct CDR3 sequences, under 25% seen once. On this clonotype itself: What it recognizes is unknown.

Germline V lookup: CDR1 MNHNY, CDR2 SVGAGI (reference sequence). V was pared by 0 bases and J by 6 bases, with 9 bases between. The CDR3 is 14 amino acids. Time point given: patch test 3, about 24 weeks after DPC sensitization. Treatment specified: therapeutic diphenylcyclopropenone sensitization with weekly scalp DPC. The chain couples TRBV6-6 to TRBJ2-1; D may be TRBD1 (6 bases). The sequence came from a woman in her thirties or forties with alopecia areata. Some clones in this sample may be carry-over from other donors' samples. This specimen consisted of whole blood, obtained in connection with sensitization to the hapten diphenylcyclopropenone (DPC). CDR3 region: CASSYSSGVNEQFF. The CDR3 DNA is TGTGCCAGCAGTTACTCATCAGGGGTCAATGAGCAGTTCTTC.